Listed below are T cell receptor beta chains from one sample, sequenced in a study of cytomegalovirus exposure and HLA in healthy donors. Data came from immunoSEQ multiplex PCR; TCRdb stores just in-frame clones and leaves some out. The sample includes some 150,000 clones, roughly 80% of them seen just once. The sample consisted of PBMCs. Receptors were obtained from a woman in her forties in good health and CMV-seronegative. Both conserved end residues are part of each CDR3. Fields, in order: V gene, CDR3 length, D gene, clone size, J gene, CDR3 DNA, CDR3 protein. The D gene is left open where the match is weak. Some rows have no size entry. The others give once, few or many, or a class for an expanded clone.

V gene: TRBV30
CDR3 length: 17
D gene: .
clone size: .
J gene: TRBJ2-4
CDR3 DNA: TGTGCCTGGAGTCCTATCCCAGGGTGCAGGGACAAAAACATTCAGTACTTC
CDR3 protein: CAWSPIPGCRDKNIQYF

V gene: TRBV4-2
CDR3 length: 15
D gene: .
clone size: .
J gene: TRBJ2-3
CDR3 DNA: TGTGCCAGCAGCCACCCGGGGAGTGGTGCGGATACGCAGTATTTT
CDR3 protein: CASSHPGSGADTQYF

V gene: TRBV13
CDR3 length: 18
D gene: TRBD2
clone size: .
J gene: TRBJ2-1
CDR3 DNA: TGTGCCAGCAGCTTAGTGGGGATAGGAGCGGGGGGCCCGAATGAGCAGTTCTTC
CDR3 protein: CASSLVGIGAGGPNEQFF

V gene: TRBV6-5
CDR3 length: 13
D gene: .
clone size: .
J gene: TRBJ1-1
CDR3 DNA: TGTGCCAGCCACCTTATTCTCGGCACTGAAGCTTTCTTT
CDR3 protein: CASHLILGTEAFF

V gene: TRBV6-1
CDR3 length: 12
D gene: TRBD1
clone size: .
J gene: TRBJ2-7
CDR3 DNA: TGTGCCAACACGGGACAGGGGGCGCGTAGCCGCTTC
CDR3 protein: CANTGQGARSRF

V gene: TRBV5-1
CDR3 length: 17
D gene: TRBD1
clone size: .
J gene: TRBJ1-2
CDR3 DNA: TGCGCCAGCAGCCCGGGCGCACGGACAGGGGGACACTATGGCTACACCTTC
CDR3 protein: CASSPGARTGGHYGYTF

V gene: TRBV6-5
CDR3 length: 14
D gene: TRBD1
clone size: .
J gene: TRBJ1-4
CDR3 DNA: TGTGCCAGCAGTCGACAGGGTTCGAGTGAAAAACTGTTTTTT
CDR3 protein: CASSRQGSSEKLFF

V gene: TRBV11-3
CDR3 length: 15
D gene: .
clone size: .
J gene: TRBJ2-7
CDR3 DNA: TGTGCCAGCAGCTCCGGGGGGACAGGCAGCTACGAGCAGTACTTC
CDR3 protein: CASSSGGTGSYEQYF

V gene: TRBV30
CDR3 length: 13
D gene: TRBD1
clone size: .
J gene: TRBJ1-4
CDR3 DNA: TGTGCCTTGCAGACAGGGGGCTATGAAAAACTGTTTTTT
CDR3 protein: CALQTGGYEKLFF

V gene: TRBV28
CDR3 length: 14
D gene: .
clone size: .
J gene: TRBJ1-2
CDR3 DNA: TGTGCCAGCAAAGAAGGAGGGGTAGGCTATGGCTACACCTTC
CDR3 protein: CASKEGGVGYGYTF

V gene: TRBV7-2
CDR3 length: 16
D gene: TRBD1
clone size: .
J gene: TRBJ2-7
CDR3 DNA: TGTGCCAGCAGCATCCCCCCGGGACAGGGACGGTACGAGCAGTACTTC
CDR3 protein: CASSIPPGQGRYEQYF

V gene: TRBV6-6
CDR3 length: 14
D gene: .
clone size: .
J gene: TRBJ1-5
CDR3 DNA: TGTGCCAGCACCCAAGGGGGGGGCAATCAGCCCCAGCATTTT
CDR3 protein: CASTQGGGNQPQHF

V gene: TRBV30
CDR3 length: 10
D gene: .
clone size: .
J gene: TRBJ1-2
CDR3 DNA: TGTGCCTGGGGAACAGGGGGCTACACCTTC
CDR3 protein: CAWGTGGYTF

V gene: TRBV5-1
CDR3 length: 15
D gene: .
clone size: .
J gene: TRBJ2-3
CDR3 DNA: TGCGCCAGCAGCTTCTCAGGGGCTCGTGCAGATACGCAGTATTTT
CDR3 protein: CASSFSGARADTQYF

V gene: TRBV2
CDR3 length: 19
D gene: .
clone size: .
J gene: TRBJ1-5
CDR3 DNA: TGTGCCAGCAGTGAAGTGTGGGCCCGGGGGGAATTTAGCAATCAGCCCCAGCATTTT
CDR3 protein: CASSEVWARGEFSNQPQHF

V gene: TRBV2
CDR3 length: 14
D gene: .
clone size: few
J gene: TRBJ2-2
CDR3 DNA: TGTGCCAGCAGTGAAACAGGCCTCACCGGGGAGCTGTTTTTT
CDR3 protein: CASSETGLTGELFF

V gene: TRBV5-1
CDR3 length: 16
D gene: TRBD2
clone size: once
J gene: TRBJ2-7
CDR3 DNA: TGCGCCAGCAGCCGTGTTAGCGGGGGGATCAGCTACGAGCAGTACTTC
CDR3 protein: CASSRVSGGISYEQYF

V gene: TRBV30
CDR3 length: 14
D gene: TRBD2
clone size: .
J gene: TRBJ2-3
CDR3 DNA: TGTGCCTGGAGTGATAGCGGGAGCACAGATACGCAGTATTTT
CDR3 protein: CAWSDSGSTDTQYF

V gene: TRBV6-1
CDR3 length: 13
D gene: .
clone size: .
J gene: TRBJ1-2
CDR3 DNA: TGTGCCAGCAGACCGGGGGCTAACTATGGCTACACCTTC
CDR3 protein: CASRPGANYGYTF

V gene: TRBV27
CDR3 length: 13
D gene: .
clone size: once
J gene: TRBJ1-1
CDR3 DNA: TGTGCCAGCAGGATAGGAGGGAGCACTGAAGCTTTCTTT
CDR3 protein: CASRIGGSTEAFF

V gene: TRBV10-2
CDR3 length: 16
D gene: .
clone size: .
J gene: TRBJ1-1
CDR3 DNA: TGCGCCAGCAGTAAGCTCGTTGGGGGACTGAGCACTGAAGCTTTCTTT
CDR3 protein: CASSKLVGGLSTEAFF

V gene: TRBV5-1
CDR3 length: 16
D gene: TRBD2
clone size: once
J gene: TRBJ2-7
CDR3 DNA: TGCGCCAGCAGCTCGGGGGGGGGTGCCACCTCTCACGAGCAGTACTTC
CDR3 protein: CASSSGGGATSHEQYF

V gene: TRBV9
CDR3 length: 17
D gene: .
clone size: .
J gene: TRBJ2-1
CDR3 DNA: TGTGCCAGCAGCGTAGGGGACGGGAGATTGGGGTACAATGAGCAGTTCTTC
CDR3 protein: CASSVGDGRLGYNEQFF

V gene: TRBV7-5
CDR3 length: 19
D gene: .
clone size: .
J gene: TRBJ2-3
CDR3 DNA: TGTGCCAGAAGCTCACCTCGGGACAGGGAGTGTATGAGCACAGATACGCAGTATTTT
CDR3 protein: CARSSPRDRECMSTDTQYF

V gene: TRBV7-2
CDR3 length: 16
D gene: .
clone size: .
J gene: TRBJ1-1
CDR3 DNA: TGTGCCAGCAGCTTAGGGGGTCTGGGGGGAAGCACTGAAGCTTTCTTT
CDR3 protein: CASSLGGLGGSTEAFF

V gene: TRBV7-9
CDR3 length: 11
D gene: .
clone size: .
J gene: TRBJ2-1
CDR3 DNA: TGTGCCAGCAGCTGGACTGAGGAGCAGTTCTTC
CDR3 protein: CASSWTEEQFF

V gene: TRBV15
CDR3 length: 15
D gene: .
clone size: .
J gene: TRBJ1-1
CDR3 DNA: TGTGCCACCAGCAGAGATCGACAACTGAACACTGAAGCTTTCTTT
CDR3 protein: CATSRDRQLNTEAFF

V gene: TRBV15
CDR3 length: 14
D gene: TRBD1
clone size: .
J gene: TRBJ2-7
CDR3 DNA: TGTGCCACCAGCAGAGATAAGGGGGCGTACGAGCAGTACTTC
CDR3 protein: CATSRDKGAYEQYF

V gene: TRBV6-6
CDR3 length: 14
D gene: TRBD1
clone size: .
J gene: TRBJ2-7
CDR3 DNA: TGTGCCACCGTCGGGGACAGGGGGCGCGACGAGCAGTACTTC
CDR3 protein: CATVGDRGRDEQYF

V gene: TRBV2
CDR3 length: 15
D gene: TRBD2
clone size: few
J gene: TRBJ2-3
CDR3 DNA: TGTGCCAGCAGCGTTGGACTAGCGGGAGTCGATACGCAGTATTTT
CDR3 protein: CASSVGLAGVDTQYF

V gene: TRBV6-6
CDR3 length: 14
D gene: TRBD1
clone size: .
J gene: TRBJ2-3
CDR3 DNA: TGTGCCAGCAGTTACAACAGGGGGACAGATACGCAGTATTTT
CDR3 protein: CASSYNRGTDTQYF

V gene: TRBV5-4
CDR3 length: 15
D gene: TRBD2
clone size: .
J gene: TRBJ2-7
CDR3 DNA: TGTGCCAGCAGCCCCCGGAGCGGGATCAGCTACGAGCAGTACTTC
CDR3 protein: CASSPRSGISYEQYF

V gene: TRBV2
CDR3 length: 16
D gene: TRBD1
clone size: once
J gene: TRBJ2-3
CDR3 DNA: TGTGCCAGCAGTGAAGGGGGGACAGGGGTAACAGATACGCAGTATTTT
CDR3 protein: CASSEGGTGVTDTQYF

V gene: TRBV11-2
CDR3 length: 14
D gene: .
clone size: .
J gene: TRBJ2-5
CDR3 DNA: TGTGCCAGCAGCTTTGCTGGCAGCCAAGAGACCCAGTACTTC
CDR3 protein: CASSFAGSQETQYF

V gene: TRBV27
CDR3 length: 16
D gene: .
clone size: .
J gene: TRBJ1-4
CDR3 DNA: TGTGCCAGCAGTTTCATAGGGGTTGGAACTAATGAAAAACTGTTTTTT
CDR3 protein: CASSFIGVGTNEKLFF

V gene: TRBV6-5
CDR3 length: 14
D gene: .
clone size: .
J gene: TRBJ1-5
CDR3 DNA: TGTGCCAGCAGTTACGCGCAGGGGAATCAGCCCCAGCATTTT
CDR3 protein: CASSYAQGNQPQHF

V gene: TRBV21-1
CDR3 length: 14
D gene: .
clone size: .
J gene: TRBJ1-6
CDR3 DNA: TGTGCCAGCAGCAAGAGACAGGGTTTTTCACCCCTCCACTTT
CDR3 protein: CASSKRQGFSPLHF

V gene: TRBV27
CDR3 length: 14
D gene: TRBD1
clone size: .
J gene: TRBJ2-1
CDR3 DNA: TGTGCCAGCAGAATGTGGGACAGGGGCAGTGAGCAGTTCTTC
CDR3 protein: CASRMWDRGSEQFF

V gene: TRBV27
CDR3 length: 14
D gene: TRBD1
clone size: once
J gene: TRBJ2-5
CDR3 DNA: TGTGCCAGCAGTCCCGGGACAGGGCAAGAGACCCAGTACTTC
CDR3 protein: CASSPGTGQETQYF

V gene: TRBV5-1
CDR3 length: 14
D gene: .
clone size: .
J gene: TRBJ2-1
CDR3 DNA: TGCGCCAGCAGCTTGGGGCAAAACAGCAATGAGCAGTTCTTC
CDR3 protein: CASSLGQNSNEQFF

V gene: TRBV5-6
CDR3 length: 16
D gene: TRBD2
clone size: few
J gene: TRBJ2-1
CDR3 DNA: TGTGCCAGCAGCCTGCGCGGAGCGGGGGTTTACAATGAGCAGTTCTTC
CDR3 protein: CASSLRGAGVYNEQFF

V gene: TRBV7-9
CDR3 length: 15
D gene: .
clone size: .
J gene: TRBJ2-7
CDR3 DNA: TGTGCCAGCAGCTCTGACGGCGGCGCTGCCTACGAGCAGTACTTC
CDR3 protein: CASSSDGGAAYEQYF

V gene: TRBV5-1
CDR3 length: 16
D gene: .
clone size: .
J gene: TRBJ1-1
CDR3 DNA: TGCGCCAGCAGCTTGGGCGGTGGGCGGGGAGACACTGAAGCTTTCTTT
CDR3 protein: CASSLGGGRGDTEAFF